The 29 T cell receptor beta chains presented below share a single source sample, sequenced in a study of blood T cell repertoires in COVID-19. Using immunoSEQ multiplex PCR, the repertoire was profiled, and TCRdb retains in-frame clones only, with some absent. In the table there are over 200,000 clones, 80% to 90% of which are singletons. The sequenced material came from PBMCs or T cells enriched from blood (not recorded which). These TCRs come from a man aged 25-45 years who had recovered from COVID-19.

V usage is TRBV29-1 and J usage is TRBJ2-1, with D possibly matching TRBD2 (6 bases). Trimming cost V 6 bases and J 3 bases, with 18 bases left between them. Germline lookup yields CDR1 SQVTM and CDR2 ANQGSEA. The CDR3 consists of 15 residues. CDR3 DNA sequence: TGCAGCGTGACGCTGGGTCGGAGGGTCTACAATGAGCAGTTCTTC. It translates to CSVTLGRRVYNEQFF.

This chain links TRBV18 with TRBJ1-4; 7 bases align to TRBD1. Germline V lookup: CDR1 KGHSH, CDR2 LQKENI. The CDR3 has 16 residues. V shed 2 bases and J 8 bases; nucleotides not matched to a gene: 11. CDR3 region: CASSPTSGQPGEKLFF. In DNA, the CDR3 is TGTGCCAGCTCACCAACGTCGGGACAGCCCGGCGAAAAACTGTTTTTT.

The rearrangement joins TRBV20-1 to TRBJ2-1, with 10 bases aligning to TRBD2. Germline CDR1 is DFQATT and CDR2 is SNEGSKA (reference sequence). Trimming at V came to 3 bases and at J to 6 bases, leaving 2 bases not matched to a gene. This CDR3 spans 13 amino acids. The CDR3 DNA sequence: TGCAGTGCTAGTGTAGCGGGGGGCAATGAGCAGTTCTTC. It codes for CSASVAGGNEQFF.

The chain combines TRBV27 with TRBJ2-3, with TRBD2 matching over 8 bases. The CDR3 runs 19 residues. CDR1 MNHEY and CDR2 SMNVEV come from the germline V gene (reference sequence). With V trimmed by 2 bases and J by 2 bases, 15 bases remained unmatched. The CDR3 protein is CASSLRPWLGTRFTDTQYF. Written as DNA, the CDR3 is TGTGCCAGCAGTTTACGGCCTTGGTTGGGGACTAGATTCACAGATACGCAGTATTTT.

The chain carries TRBV4-1 and TRBJ2-7; 11 nucleotides line up with TRBD2. Germline CDR1 is MGHRA and CDR2 is YSYEKL. With V trimmed by 3 bases and J by 0 bases, 4 bases remained unmatched. CDR3 length: 16 residues. The CDR3 loop is CASSHSGLAASYEQYF. The CDR3 nucleotides read TGCGCCAGCAGCCACTCGGGACTAGCGGCCTCCTACGAGCAGTACTTC.

The table lists this clone with a count of one. This chain uses TRBV7-2 with TRBJ2-7, with D unresolved. V lost 1 base to trimming and J lost 1 base, with 2 bases between them. The germline V gene encodes CDR1 SGHTA and CDR2 FQGNSA. CDR3 length: 12 residues. The chain's CDR3 is CASSLVSYEQYF. In DNA form, the CDR3 reads TGTGCCAGCAGCTTAGTATCCTACGAGCAGTACTTC.

CDR3 coding DNA: TGTGCCTGGAGTGAAACAGGGGCTGTGGGTGAAAAACTGTTTTTT. This encodes CAWSETGAVGEKLFF. V usage is TRBV30 and J usage is TRBJ1-4; 7 bases match TRBD1. The J segment lost 7 bases and the V segment lost 1 base, leaving 9 bases of the junction unmatched. This CDR3 is 15 amino acids long. Germline lookup yields CDR1 GTSNPN and CDR2 SVGIG (reference sequence).

The CDR3 spells CASSPPGTSVSNEQYF. CDR3 sequence (DNA): TGTGCCAGCAGCCCGCCAGGGACTAGCGTTTCGAACGAGCAGTACTTC. The chain recombines TRBV7-9 with TRBJ2-7; 10 bases map to TRBD2. J lost 5 bases, V lost 5 bases, and 12 bases had no gene match. The CDR3 loop spans 16 amino acids. Germline V gene lookup returns CDR1 SEHNR and CDR2 FQNEAQ (reference sequence).

V usage is TRBV19 and J usage is TRBJ2-3; TRBD1 matches at 8 bases. Germline V CDR1 and CDR2: LNHDA, SQIVND (reference sequence). The CDR3 loop spans 17 amino acids. Trimming removed 1 base from V and 2 bases from J; junction bases left unmatched: 8. The CDR3 nucleotides are TGTGCCAGTAGTATAGTTCAGGGGGCCTGGGACACAGATACGCAGTATTTT. Residues: CASSIVQGAWDTDTQYF.

On this clone: This sample includes further DNA sequences coding for the same CDR3. This chain joins TRBV7-9 and TRBJ1-1; no definite D call. Per germline, CDR1 SEHNR and CDR2 FQNEAQ (reference sequence). V was trimmed by 3 bases and J by 4 bases, leaving 6 bases between them. This CDR3 contains 12 residues. The DNA of the CDR3 is TGTGCCAGCAGCTTTTCGGGCACTGAAGCTTTCTTT. It codes for CASSFSGTEAFF.

The V call is TRBV7-9, the J call TRBJ2-3, with TRBD2 as a possible D gene (7 bases). Germline loops: CDR1 SEHNR, CDR2 FQNEAQ (reference sequence). The CDR3 length is 17 residues. Trimming pared 4 bases from V and 2 bases from J, leaving 19 bases between. Written as DNA, the CDR3 is TGTGCCAGCAGCTCCCTTTTTGGGGGGGCGCCCACAGATACGCAGTATTTT. Encoded protein: CASSSLFGGAPTDTQYF.

In this sample, this clone turned up a few times. V and J are TRBV20-1 and TRBJ1-5, with 10 bases that match TRBD1. Per the germline V gene, CDR1 is DFQATT and CDR2 is SNEGSKA (reference sequence). This CDR3 spans 17 amino acids. With V trimmed by 3 bases and J by 0 bases, 8 bases remained unmatched. The CDR3 spells CSASGTGALYSNQPQHF. CDR3 in DNA: TGCAGTGCTAGTGGGACAGGGGCGCTATATAGCAATCAGCCCCAGCATTTT.

This rearrangement joins TRBV6-2 or TRBV6-3 to TRBJ1-5; 10 bases agree with TRBD1. The V and J ends lost 5 bases and 7 bases, in that order; junction bases with no gene match: 14. The CDR3 has 17 residues. Germline V gene lookup returns CDR1 MNHEY and CDR2 SVGEGT. CDR3 nucleotide sequence: TGTGCCAGCAGTCACATACTCGGACAGGGGGATCGCCAGCCCCAGCATTTT. It encodes CASSHILGQGDRQPQHF.

The CDR3 DNA reads TGTGCCAGCAGCTTGATCAGGGCCGATTCACCCCTCCACTTT. Residues: CASSLIRADSPLHF. The rearrangement joins TRBV5-8 to TRBJ1-6, with a possible D match to TRBD1 (5 bases). CDR3 length: 14 amino acids. V lost 1 base, J lost 8 bases, and 10 bases lay in between. The V gene's germline CDR1 is SGHTS and CDR2 YDEGEE. The whole variable domain, remainder taken from reference TRBV5-8 and TRBJ1-6, is EAGVTQSPTHLIKTRGQQATLRCSPISGHTSVYWYQQALGLGLQFLLWYDEGEERNRGNFPPRFSGRQFPNYSSELNVNALELEDSALYLCASSLIRADSPLHFGNGTRLTVT.

The chain employs TRBV18 and TRBJ2-3; 16 bases agree with TRBD2. The CDR3 extends over 18 amino acids. After removal of 6 bases from V and 2 bases from J, the junction contained 8 bases not matched to a gene. Looked up from germline, CDR1 is KGHSH and CDR2 is LQKENI. The CDR3 loop reads CASSDRGTSGRATDTQYF. The CDR3, as DNA: TGTGCCAGCTCCGATCGGGGGACTAGCGGGAGGGCCACAGATACGCAGTATTTT.

This rearrangement joins TRBV25-1 to TRBJ2-7, with TRBD2 as a possible D gene (6 bases). V dropped 7 bases and J dropped 0 bases, with 16 bases sitting between them. CDR1 is MGHDK, CDR2 SYGVNS, per germline. The CDR3 length is 15 residues. In DNA, the CDR3 is TGTGCCAGCACCCCGGGGGTCGGTGCCTCCTACGAGCAGTACTTC. This encodes CASTPGVGASYEQYF.

This clone is a singleton in its sample. The CDR3 reads CATSPGLIASEQFF. Here the CDR3 DNA reads TGTGCCACCAGTCCGGGACTTATTGCAAGTGAGCAGTTCTTC. The rearrangement links TRBV24-1 to TRBJ2-1; weak D call: TRBD2 (6 bases). Germline values: CDR1 KGHDR, CDR2 SFDVKD. CDR3 length: 14 residues. V was shortened by 6 bases and J by 9 bases, with 17 bases between the two germline ends.

The chain uses TRBV11-2 and TRBJ2-5; no clear D gene. Trimming removed 5 bases from V and 7 bases from J, with 17 bases in between. Germline CDR1 SGHAT, CDR2 FQNNGV. The CDR3 extends over 14 amino acids. This CDR3 is CASSPYPPVGTQYF. The DNA of the CDR3 is TGTGCCAGCAGCCCGTACCCCCCAGTTGGGACCCAGTACTTC.

The chain carries TRBV7-2 and TRBJ1-5; D call uncertain. Trimming removed 5 bases at V and 5 bases at J, with 16 bases between. Germline V CDR1 and CDR2: SGHTA, FQGNSA. The CDR3 covers 15 residues. Here the CDR3 reads CASSRSDPRDQPQHF. The DNA of the CDR3 is TGTGCCAGCAGCCGTTCTGACCCGAGGGATCAGCCCCAGCATTTT. The full variable domain, its missing parts supplied by reference TRBV7-2 and TRBJ1-5, is GAGVSQSPSNKVTEKGKDVELRCDPISGHTALYWYRQSLGQGLEFLIYFQGNSAPDKSGLPSDRFSAERTGGSVSTLTIQRTQQEDSAVYLCASSRSDPRDQPQHFGDGTRLSIL.

The J gene is TRBJ2-4, the V gene TRBV10-2, with 7 bases fitting TRBD1. CDR1 is WSHSY, CDR2 SAAADI, per germline. The J segment lost 9 bases and the V segment lost 5 bases, leaving 7 bases of the junction unmatched. The CDR3 sequence is 13 residues long. The CDR3 reads CASSQLPGGIQYF. CDR3 DNA sequence: TGCGCCAGCAGTCAACTGCCAGGGGGCATTCAGTACTTC.

V is TRBV19 and J is TRBJ1-1; tentatively, D is TRBD1 (6 bases). Trimming removed 7 bases from V and 8 bases from J, with 26 bases in between. This CDR3 region has 16 residues. In germline, CDR1 is LNHDA, CDR2 SQIVND (reference sequence). The CDR3 sequence: CASTMGGGGFRSEAFF. The CDR3 DNA follows: TGTGCCAGTACCATGGGAGGGGGGGGATTTCGCTCCGAAGCTTTCTTT. The whole variable domain, remainder taken from reference TRBV19 and TRBJ1-1, is DGGITQSPKYLFRKEGQNVTLSCEQNLNHDAMYWYRQDPGQGLRLIYYSQIVNDFQKGDIAEGYSVSREKKESFPLTVTSAQKNPTAFYLCASTMGGGGFRSEAFFGQGTRLTVV.

The V and J genes are TRBV30 and TRBJ2-1; 10 nucleotides agree with TRBD2. Germline V gives CDR1 GTSNPN, CDR2 SVGIG (reference sequence). The CDR3 contains 15 residues. J was trimmed by 7 bases and V by 2 bases; bases with no gene match: 8. CDR3 nucleotide sequence: TGTGCCTGGAGTACCTCTAGCGGGGGTTGGAATGAGCAGTTCTTC. Its protein is CAWSTSSGGWNEQFF.

DNA for the CDR3: TGTGCCAGTAGTCCGAATCGACATCGGGACTCCTACGAGCAGTACTTC. Its translation: CASSPNRHRDSYEQYF. The rearrangement links TRBV19 to TRBJ2-7, with a tentative D call TRBD2 (5 bases). Germline loops: CDR1 LNHDA, CDR2 SQIVND (reference sequence). V lost 5 bases, J lost 0 bases, and 17 bases lay in between. The CDR3 extends over 16 amino acids. The complete variable domain, with remaining parts taken from reference TRBV19 and TRBJ2-7, reads DGGITQSPKYLFRKEGQNVTLSCEQNLNHDAMYWYRQDPGQGLRLIYYSQIVNDFQKGDIAEGYSVSREKKESFPLTVTSAQKNPTAFYLCASSPNRHRDSYEQYFGPGTRLTVT.

This chain uses TRBV4-3 with TRBJ1-1; the D gene is possibly TRBD1 (6 bases). The ends were cut back, 4 bases at V and 9 bases at J, with 18 bases in the middle. The germline gives CDR1 LGHNA, CDR2 YSLEER. The CDR3 is 14 residues long. CDR3 nucleotides: TGCGCCAGCAGCCCTACAGTCGCAGGGGTTAAAGCTTTCTTT. This codes for CASSPTVAGVKAFF.

J is TRBJ2-5 and V is TRBV12-3 or TRBV12-4; 7 nucleotides match TRBD1. The CDR3 has 12 amino acids. V trimming: 6 bases; J trimming: 2 bases; junction bases outside the gene matches: 0. This CDR3 reads CASRGQQETQYF. DNA of the CDR3: TGTGCCAGCAGGGGACAGCAAGAGACCCAGTACTTC.

The chain carries TRBV18 and TRBJ1-6, with 7 bases aligning to TRBD1. After removal of 6 bases from V and 8 bases from J, the junction contained 7 bases not matched to a gene. Per germline, CDR1 KGHSH and CDR2 LQKENI. CDR3 length equals 14 residues. The CDR3 here is CASSINRGDSPLHF. The CDR3 DNA reads TGTGCCAGCTCCATAAACAGGGGCGATTCACCCCTCCACTTT.

This chain links TRBV24-1 with TRBJ1-3; D uncertain. V lost 3 bases to trimming and J lost 0 bases, with 5 bases between them. CDR1 and CDR2 (germline): KGHDR, SFDVKD. The CDR3 consists of 14 residues. The CDR3 spells CATSDPSSGNTIYF. The CDR3 DNA is TGTGCCACCAGTGATCCGAGCTCTGGAAACACCATATATTTT.

This chain links TRBV5-4 with TRBJ2-2; D is possibly TRBD2 (7 bases). This CDR3 region has 17 residues. The ends were cut back, 4 bases at V and 1 base at J, with 17 bases in the middle. Germline CDR1 is SGHNT and CDR2 is YYREEE (reference sequence). The CDR3 DNA reads TGTGCCAGCAGCCCCCCCGGGGGGCACAGGAACACCGGGGAGCTGTTTTTT. This gives the protein CASSPPGGHRNTGELFF.

This sequence joins TRBV7-8 and TRBJ2-7, with 9 bases aligning to TRBD2. This CDR3 contains 15 residues. Germline assignment: CDR1 SGHVS and CDR2 FQNEAQ. Germline trimming cut 4 bases from V and 0 bases from J; bases unmatched to any gene: 4. The CDR3 nucleotides read TGTGCCAGCAGCTCTAGCGGGACAAGCTCCTACGAGCAGTACTTC. This gives the protein CASSSSGTSSYEQYF. Full variable domain (remainder filled in from reference TRBV7-8 and TRBJ2-7): GAGVSQSPRYKVAKRGQDVALRCDPISGHVSLFWYQQALGQGPEFLTYFQNEAQLDKSGLPSDRFFAERPEGSVSTLKIQRTQQEDSAVYLCASSSSGTSSYEQYFGPGTRLTVT.